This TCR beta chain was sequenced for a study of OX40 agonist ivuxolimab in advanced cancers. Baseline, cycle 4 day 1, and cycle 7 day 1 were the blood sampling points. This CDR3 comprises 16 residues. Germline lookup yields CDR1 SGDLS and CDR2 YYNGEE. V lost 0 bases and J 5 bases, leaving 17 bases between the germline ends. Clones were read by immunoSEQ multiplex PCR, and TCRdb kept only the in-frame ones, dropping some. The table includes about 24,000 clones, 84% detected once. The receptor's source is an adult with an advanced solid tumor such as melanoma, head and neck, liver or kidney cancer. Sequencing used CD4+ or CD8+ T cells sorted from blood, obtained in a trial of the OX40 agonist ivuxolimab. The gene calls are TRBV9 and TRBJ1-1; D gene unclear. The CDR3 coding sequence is TGTGCCAGCAGCGTAGGGTTCTCGCTGGGAGGAACTGAAGCTTTCTTT. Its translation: CASSVGFSLGGTEAFF.